This is a list of T cell receptor beta chains from one sample in a study of T cells after yellow fever vaccination. TCRdb ran MiXCR on the 5' RACE reads and lists one entry per CDR3 protein. This table has some 260,000 distinct CDR3 sequences, about 5.2% appearing once. Specimen: CD4+ T cells sorted from PBMCs, collected on the day of the yellow fever booster vaccination. The receptor set was obtained from a man aged 18 to 29 who received the YFV17D yellow fever vaccine. Both conserved end residues are part of each CDR3. The D gene is left open where the match is weak. Clone size is not always given. Where it is, it says once, few, many or a class for expanded clones.

v_gene,j_gene,abundance,d_gene,CDR3aa,CDR3nt
TRBV2,TRBJ1-1,many,.,CASTRDHNTEAFF,TGTGCCAGCACCCGGGACCACAACACTGAAGCTTTCTTT
TRBV19,TRBJ1-5,.,.,CASREEWRQPQHF,TGTGCCAGTAGGGAGGAGTGGCGGCAGCCCCAGCATTTT
TRBV20-1,TRBJ2-1,.,.,CNHFRCQVQFF,TGCAACCACTTCCGCTGTCAAGTCCAGTTCTTC
TRBV7-9,TRBJ1-4,.,TRBD1,CASSEDRGFATNEKLFF,TGTGCCAGCAGCGAGGACAGGGGATTTGCAACTAATGAAAAACTGTTTTTT
TRBV7-3,TRBJ2-1,.,.,CASSYQGGFGNEQFF,TGTGCCAGCAGCTATCAGGGGGGGTTTGGCAATGAGCAGTTCTTC
TRBV6-5,TRBJ2-7,many,.,CASSRTKSNYEQYF,TGTGCCAGCAGTAGGACCAAGTCTAACTACGAGCAGTACTTC
TRBV4-2,TRBJ2-3,many,TRBD2,CASSQVSGGMDTQYF,TGTGCCAGCAGCCAAGTATCGGGGGGTATGGATACGCAGTATTTT
TRBV24-1,TRBJ2-5,many,.,CATSDPRQPSEYF,TGTGCCACCAGTGACCCTCGACAGCCCTCGGAGTACTTC
TRBV6-6,TRBJ1-3,.,.,CASLGVVSGNTIYF,TGTGCCTCCTTAGGGGTCGTCTCTGGAAACACCATATATTTT
TRBV18,TRBJ1-6,few,.,CASSPDGSSPLHF,TGTGCCAGCTCACCGGATGGGAGCTCACCCCTCCACTTT
TRBV28,TRBJ2-1,.,.,CASSNRAGAPGFF,TGTGCCAGCAGTAACCGGGCGGGGGCTCCGGGGTTCTTC
TRBV10-1,TRBJ1-6,.,.,CAGDVTTYNSPLHF,TGCGCCGGCGATGTGACCACCTATAATTCACCCCTCCACTTT
TRBV4-1,TRBJ1-1,.,.,CASSQASTGGTEAFF,TGCGCCAGCAGCCAAGCGTCGACAGGAGGAACTGAAGCTTTCTTT
TRBV5-1,TRBJ2-1,many,TRBD1,CASSYFPGTETYNEQFF,TGCGCCAGCAGCTACTTTCCTGGGACAGAGACCTACAATGAGCAGTTCTTC
TRBV5-1,TRBJ1-6,.,.,CASSPDAGGGYNSPLHF,TGCGCCAGCAGCCCGGACGCGGGAGGAGGTTATAATTCACCCCTCCACTTT
TRBV4-1,TRBJ2-3,many,.,CASSQPSTTDTQYF,TGCGCCAGCAGCCAGCCCAGCACAACAGATACGCAGTATTTT
TRBV7-7,TRBJ2-2,many,.,CASSRRSDREVTGELFF,TGTGCTAGCAGCCGGCGCTCAGACAGGGAGGTCACCGGGGAGCTGTTTTTT
TRBV24-1,TRBJ2-2,many,.,CATSDPMNTGELFF,TGTGCCACCAGTGACCCCATGAACACCGGGGAGCTGTTTTTT
TRBV5-1,TRBJ2-4,many,.,CASKRDSTINIQYF,TGCGCCAGCAAGAGGGACTCTACAATAAACATTCAGTACTTC
TRBV18,TRBJ1-1,.,.,CASSPPIVLNTEAFF,TGTGCCAGCTCACCACCGATCGTCTTGAACACTGAAGCTTTCTTT
TRBV20-1,TRBJ2-1,few,.,CSAVGLGNEQFF,TGCAGTGCGGTCGGACTGGGCAATGAGCAGTTCTTC
TRBV3-1,TRBJ1-5,few,.,CASSQGIDLSNQPQHF,TGTGCCAGCAGCCAAGGTATAGACCTTAGCAATCAGCCCCAGCATTTT
TRBV28,TRBJ2-4,many,.,CASSPRQGLAKNIQYF,TGTGCCAGCAGTCCTAGACAGGGACTAGCCAAAAACATTCAGTACTTC
TRBV20-1,TRBJ1-5,few,.,CSGGGRNQPQHF,TGCAGTGGGGGGGGTCGCAATCAGCCCCAGCATTTT
TRBV20-1,TRBJ1-1,few,TRBD1,CSGQGDMNTEAFF,TGCAGCGGACAGGGGGACATGAACACTGAAGCTTTCTTT
TRBV20-1,TRBJ1-2,few,.,CSARVAAGINYGYTF,TGCAGTGCTAGAGTGGCGGCAGGGATTAACTATGGCTACACCTTC
TRBV12-3/TRBV12-4,TRBJ2-5,.,TRBD2,CASSFEWASGGWTQYF,TGTGCCAGCAGTTTTGAGTGGGCTAGCGGGGGGTGGACCCAGTACTTC
TRBV7-2,TRBJ2-1,.,.,CASSLVRPAEQFF,TGTGCCAGCAGCTTAGTTAGGCCAGCTGAGCAGTTCTTC
TRBV12-3/TRBV12-4,TRBJ2-7,.,.,CASSLGQTSAYEQYF,TGTGCCAGCAGTCTCGGACAGACTTCGGCCTACGAGCAGTACTTC
TRBV2,TRBJ2-5,few,TRBD2,CAATGTSGPGTQYF,TGTGCCGCTACCGGGACTAGCGGGCCGGGGACCCAGTACTTC
TRBV29-1,TRBJ2-7,.,TRBD1,CSVEFWGGTGGFYEQYF,TGCAGCGTTGAATTTTGGGGCGGGACAGGGGGTTTCTACGAGCAGTACTTC
TRBV20-1,TRBJ1-2,.,.,CSATGTTNYGYTF,TGCAGTGCTACAGGGACCACTAACTATGGCTACACCTTC
TRBV7-2,TRBJ2-3,many,.,CASSHQDTQYF,TGTGCCAGCAGCCATCAGGATACGCAGTATTTT
TRBV5-5,TRBJ2-2,many,.,CASSLLLNRADLNTGELFF,TGTGCCAGCAGCTTGTTACTAAATCGGGCAGACCTTAACACCGGGGAGCTGTTTTTT
TRBV2,TRBJ1-6,.,TRBD1,CASSGTGGSNSPLHF,TGTGCCAGCAGTGGGACAGGGGGCAGTAATTCACCCCTCCACTTT
TRBV6-1,TRBJ2-2,few,.,CASSVEEGTGELFF,TGTGCCAGCAGTGTAGAAGAGGGCACCGGGGAGCTGTTTTTT
TRBV5-1,TRBJ1-2,many,.,CASSLGPGNYGYTF,TGCGCCAGCAGCTTGGGGCCAGGCAACTATGGCTACACCTTC
TRBV20-1,TRBJ1-2,.,.,CSATGSGGYTF,TGCAGTGCTACAGGGTCGGGTGGCTACACCTTC
TRBV7-2,TRBJ1-1,many,.,CASSLAWENTEAFF,TGTGCCAGCAGCTTAGCGTGGGAGAACACTGAAGCTTTCTTT
TRBV12-3/TRBV12-4,TRBJ1-1,many,TRBD1,CASQTGTGVTEAFF,TGTGCCAGCCAGACAGGGACGGGGGTCACTGAAGCTTTCTTT
TRBV5-1,TRBJ2-1,.,.,CASSFLTRGGDNEQFF,TGCGCCAGCAGCTTCCTTACCAGGGGCGGGGACAATGAGCAGTTCTTC
TRBV9,TRBJ2-3,many,.,CASSPSPIPLGAPTDTQYF,TGTGCCAGCAGCCCCAGTCCCATACCCCTCGGTGCGCCCACAGATACGCAGTATTTT
TRBV10-3,TRBJ2-3,few,.,CAINGAKSSTDTQYF,TGTGCCATCAATGGGGCTAAGTCTAGCACAGATACGCAGTATTTT
TRBV18,TRBJ2-3,few,.,CASSPLLEDTQYF,TGTGCCAGCTCACCGCTACTAGAAGATACGCAGTATTTT
TRBV28,TRBJ1-5,.,.,CASAGVGQPQHF,TGTGCCAGCGCAGGGGTGGGGCAGCCCCAGCATTTT
TRBV7-2,TRBJ1-5,few,.,CASSTRQANQPQHF,TGTGCCAGCAGCACCCGACAGGCCAATCAGCCCCAGCATTTT
TRBV2,TRBJ1-1,many,TRBD1,CASPNNRGPGEAFF,TGTGCCAGCCCCAACAACAGGGGGCCTGGTGAAGCTTTCTTT
TRBV5-1,TRBJ2-3,many,.,CASSLLGDTDTQYF,TGCGCCAGCAGCTTGTTGGGGGACACAGATACGCAGTATTTT
TRBV20-1,TRBJ2-7,many,TRBD2,CSASSGTSGGWYEQYF,TGCAGTGCTAGTTCCGGGACTAGCGGGGGGTGGTACGAGCAGTACTTC
TRBV10-3,TRBJ2-3,many,TRBD1,CAISADRGPTDTQYF,TGTGCCATCAGTGCGGACAGGGGGCCCACAGATACGCAGTATTTT
TRBV5-6,TRBJ1-2,few,.,CASSLARNYGYTF,TGTGCCAGCAGCTTGGCACGGAACTATGGCTACACCTTC